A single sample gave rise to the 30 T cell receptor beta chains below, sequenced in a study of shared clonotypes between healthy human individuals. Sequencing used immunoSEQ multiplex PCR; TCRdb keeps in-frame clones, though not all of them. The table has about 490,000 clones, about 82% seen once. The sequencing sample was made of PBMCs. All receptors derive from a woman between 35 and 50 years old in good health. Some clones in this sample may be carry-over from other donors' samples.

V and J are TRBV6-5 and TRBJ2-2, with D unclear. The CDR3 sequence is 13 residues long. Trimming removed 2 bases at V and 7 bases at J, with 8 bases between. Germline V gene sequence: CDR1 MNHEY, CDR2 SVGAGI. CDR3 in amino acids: CASSYPSVGELFF. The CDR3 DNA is TGTGCCAGCAGTTACCCCTCCGTCGGGGAGCTGTTTTTT.

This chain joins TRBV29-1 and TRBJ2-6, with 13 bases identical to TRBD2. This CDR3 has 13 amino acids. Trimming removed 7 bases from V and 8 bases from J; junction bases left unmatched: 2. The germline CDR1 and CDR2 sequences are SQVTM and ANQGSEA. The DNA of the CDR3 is TGCAGCGCTGGGACTAGCGGGACCAACGTCCTGACTTTC. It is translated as CSAGTSGTNVLTF.

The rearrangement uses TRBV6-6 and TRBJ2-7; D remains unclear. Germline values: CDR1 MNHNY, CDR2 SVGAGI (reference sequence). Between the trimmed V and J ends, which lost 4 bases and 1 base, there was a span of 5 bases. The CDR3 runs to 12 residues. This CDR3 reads CASSSDSYEQYF. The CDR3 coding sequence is TGTGCCAGCAGTTCAGATTCCTACGAGCAGTACTTC.

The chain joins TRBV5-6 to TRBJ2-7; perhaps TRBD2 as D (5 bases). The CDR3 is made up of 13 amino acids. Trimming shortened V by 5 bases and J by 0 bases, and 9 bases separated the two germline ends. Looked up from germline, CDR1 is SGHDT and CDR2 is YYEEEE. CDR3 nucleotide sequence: TGTGCCAGCAGAGCCGGGAACTCCTACGAGCAGTACTTC. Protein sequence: CASRAGNSYEQYF.

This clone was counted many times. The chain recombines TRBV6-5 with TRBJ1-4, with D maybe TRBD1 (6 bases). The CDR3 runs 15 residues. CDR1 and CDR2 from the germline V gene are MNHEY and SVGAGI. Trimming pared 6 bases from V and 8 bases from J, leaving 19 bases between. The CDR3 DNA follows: TGTGCCAGCAGACGGGATACAGGGTTGGAAGAAAAACTGTTTTTT. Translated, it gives CASRRDTGLEEKLFF.

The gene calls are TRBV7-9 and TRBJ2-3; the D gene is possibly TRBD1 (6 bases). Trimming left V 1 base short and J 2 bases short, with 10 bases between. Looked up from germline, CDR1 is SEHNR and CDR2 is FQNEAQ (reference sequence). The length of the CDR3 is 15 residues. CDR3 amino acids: CASSLVAGATDTQYF. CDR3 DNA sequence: TGTGCCAGCAGCTTAGTGGCAGGGGCCACAGATACGCAGTATTTT.

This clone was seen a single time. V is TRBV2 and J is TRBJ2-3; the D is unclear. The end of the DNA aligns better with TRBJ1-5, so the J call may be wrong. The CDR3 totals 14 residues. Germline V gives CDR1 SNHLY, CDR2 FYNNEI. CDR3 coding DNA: TGTGCCAGCCTTTTTGCGGTGAGCACAGATACGCAGCATTTT. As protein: CASLFAVSTDTQHF.

In DNA form, the CDR3 reads TGCGCCAGCAGCTCCCAAGGATTCAGCCCTAATGAGCAGTTCTTC. Its protein is CASSSQGFSPNEQFF. The chain carries TRBV5-1 and TRBJ2-1; no clear D. Trimming pared 3 bases from V and 7 bases from J, leaving 17 bases between. The germline CDR1 and CDR2 sequences are SGHRS and YFSETQ. The CDR3 has 15 amino acids.

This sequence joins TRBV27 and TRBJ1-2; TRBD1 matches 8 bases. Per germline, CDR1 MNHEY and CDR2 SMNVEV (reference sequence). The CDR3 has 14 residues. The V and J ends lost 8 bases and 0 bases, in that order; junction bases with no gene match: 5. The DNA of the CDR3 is TGTGCCAGCCGACAGGGGTCGTCTAACTATGGCTACACCTTC. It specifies CASRQGSSNYGYTF.

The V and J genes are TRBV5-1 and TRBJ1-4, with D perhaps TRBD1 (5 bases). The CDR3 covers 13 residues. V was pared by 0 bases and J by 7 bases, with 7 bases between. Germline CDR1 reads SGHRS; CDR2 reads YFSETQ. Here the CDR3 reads CASSLGQGEKLFF. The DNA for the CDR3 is TGCGCCAGCAGCTTGGGGCAGGGTGAAAAACTGTTTTTT.

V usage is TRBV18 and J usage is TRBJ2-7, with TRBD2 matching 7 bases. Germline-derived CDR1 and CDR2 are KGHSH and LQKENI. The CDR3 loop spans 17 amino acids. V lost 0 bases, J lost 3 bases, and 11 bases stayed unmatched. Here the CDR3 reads CASSPPERGPSLYEQYF. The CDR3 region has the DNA TGTGCCAGCTCACCACCCGAGCGGGGCCCCTCCCTCTACGAGCAGTACTTC.

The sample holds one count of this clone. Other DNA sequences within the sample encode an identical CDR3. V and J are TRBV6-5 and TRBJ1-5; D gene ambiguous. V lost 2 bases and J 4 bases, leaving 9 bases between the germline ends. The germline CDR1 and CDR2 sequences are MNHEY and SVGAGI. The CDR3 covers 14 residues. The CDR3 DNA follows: TGTGCCAGCAGTTACGCCCCCGGGAATCAGCCCCAGCATTTT. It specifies CASSYAPGNQPQHF.

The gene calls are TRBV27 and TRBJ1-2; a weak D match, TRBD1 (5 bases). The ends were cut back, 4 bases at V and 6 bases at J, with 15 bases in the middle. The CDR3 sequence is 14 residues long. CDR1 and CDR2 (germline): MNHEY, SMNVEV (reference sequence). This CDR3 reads CASSSTWDRNGYTF. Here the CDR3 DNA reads TGTGCCAGCAGTTCCACCTGGGACCGAAATGGCTACACCTTC.

The CDR3 DNA reads TGTGCCAGCAGTCCCCCCAAACCGGGACAGGCTCCTGACAATGAGCAGTTCTTC. Its translation is CASSPPKPGQAPDNEQFF. The chain links TRBV28 to TRBJ2-1; TRBD1 aligns across 8 bases. With V trimmed by 5 bases and J by 5 bases, 17 bases remained unmatched. Germline lookup yields CDR1 MDHEN and CDR2 SYDVKM. The CDR3 totals 18 residues.

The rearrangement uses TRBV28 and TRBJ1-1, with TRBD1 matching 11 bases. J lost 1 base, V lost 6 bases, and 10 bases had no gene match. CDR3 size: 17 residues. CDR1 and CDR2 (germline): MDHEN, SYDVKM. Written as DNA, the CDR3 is TGTGCCAGCAGAGTTCCTGGACAGGGGGCTCCGAACACTGAAGCTTTCTTT. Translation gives CASRVPGQGAPNTEAFF. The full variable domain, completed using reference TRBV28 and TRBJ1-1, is DVKVTQSSRYLVKRTGEKVFLECVQDMDHENMFWYRQDPGLGLRLIYFSYDVKMKEKGDIPEGYSVSREKKERFSLILESASTNQTSMYLCASRVPGQGAPNTEAFFGQGTRLTVV.

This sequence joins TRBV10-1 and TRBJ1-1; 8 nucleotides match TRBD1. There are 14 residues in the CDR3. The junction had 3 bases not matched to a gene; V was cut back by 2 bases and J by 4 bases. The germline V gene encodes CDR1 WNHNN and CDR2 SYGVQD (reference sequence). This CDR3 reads CASSEGQGFTEAFF. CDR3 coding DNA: TGCGCCAGCAGTGAGGGACAGGGATTCACTGAAGCTTTCTTT.

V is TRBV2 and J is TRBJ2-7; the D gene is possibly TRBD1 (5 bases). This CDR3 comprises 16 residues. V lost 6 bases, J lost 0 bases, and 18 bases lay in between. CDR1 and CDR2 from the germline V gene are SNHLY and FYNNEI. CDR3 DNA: TGTGCCAGCAGCGCAAGCGACAGCACGAGCTCCTACGAGCAGTACTTC. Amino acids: CASSASDSTSSYEQYF.

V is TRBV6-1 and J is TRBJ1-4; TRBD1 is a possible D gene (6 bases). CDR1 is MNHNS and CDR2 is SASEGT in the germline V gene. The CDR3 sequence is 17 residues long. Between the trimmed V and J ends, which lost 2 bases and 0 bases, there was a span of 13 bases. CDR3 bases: TGTGCCAGCAGTGAACCAGGGGATCCAACAACTAATGAAAAACTGTTTTTT. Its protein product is CASSEPGDPTTNEKLFF.

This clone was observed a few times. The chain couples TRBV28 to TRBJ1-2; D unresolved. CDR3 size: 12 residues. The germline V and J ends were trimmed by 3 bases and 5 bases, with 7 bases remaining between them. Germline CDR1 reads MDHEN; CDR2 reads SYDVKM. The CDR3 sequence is CASSFLGYGYTF. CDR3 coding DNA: TGTGCCAGCAGTTTCTTGGGTTATGGCTACACCTTC.

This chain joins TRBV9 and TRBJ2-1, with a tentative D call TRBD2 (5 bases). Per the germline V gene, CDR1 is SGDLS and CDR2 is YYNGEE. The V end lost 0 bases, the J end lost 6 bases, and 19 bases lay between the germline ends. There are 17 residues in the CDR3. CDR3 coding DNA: TGTGCCAGCAGCGTAGGTAGTGGGGATACAGAGGGCAATGAGCAGTTCTTC. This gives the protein CASSVGSGDTEGNEQFF.

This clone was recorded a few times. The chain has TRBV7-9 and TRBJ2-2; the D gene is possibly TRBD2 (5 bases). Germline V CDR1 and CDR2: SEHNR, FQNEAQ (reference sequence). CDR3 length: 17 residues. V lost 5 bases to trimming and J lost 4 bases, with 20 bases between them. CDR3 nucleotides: TGTGCCAGCAGCCGTTGGTTTGCGGGCAATAGCACCGGGGAGCTGTTTTTT. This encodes CASSRWFAGNSTGELFF.

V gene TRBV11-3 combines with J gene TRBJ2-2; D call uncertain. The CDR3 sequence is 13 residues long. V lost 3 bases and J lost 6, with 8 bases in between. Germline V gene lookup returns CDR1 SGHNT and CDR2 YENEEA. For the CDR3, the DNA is TGTGCCAGCAGCTTGGGATCCTCCGGGGAGCTGTTTTTT. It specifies CASSLGSSGELFF. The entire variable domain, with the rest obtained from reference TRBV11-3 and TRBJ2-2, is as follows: EAGVVQSPRYKIIEKKQPVAFWCNPISGHNTLYWYLQNLGQGPELLIRYENEEAVDDSQLPKDRFSAERLKGVDSTLKIQPAELGDSAVYLCASSLGSSGELFFGEGSRLTVL.

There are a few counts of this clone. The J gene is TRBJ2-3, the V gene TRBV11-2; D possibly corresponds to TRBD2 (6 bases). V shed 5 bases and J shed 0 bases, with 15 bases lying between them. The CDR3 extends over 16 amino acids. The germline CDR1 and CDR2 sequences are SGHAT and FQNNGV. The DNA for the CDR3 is TGTGCCAGCAGCCCCCGTCTAGCGCTAAGCACAGATACGCAGTATTTT. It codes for CASSPRLALSTDTQYF.

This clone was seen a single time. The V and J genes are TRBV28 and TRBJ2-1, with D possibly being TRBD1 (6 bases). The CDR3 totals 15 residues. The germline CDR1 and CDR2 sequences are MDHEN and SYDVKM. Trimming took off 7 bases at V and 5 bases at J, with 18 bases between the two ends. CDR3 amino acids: CASTLGALKDNEQFF. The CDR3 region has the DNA TGTGCCAGCACTCTGGGGGCCTTGAAGGACAATGAGCAGTTCTTC.

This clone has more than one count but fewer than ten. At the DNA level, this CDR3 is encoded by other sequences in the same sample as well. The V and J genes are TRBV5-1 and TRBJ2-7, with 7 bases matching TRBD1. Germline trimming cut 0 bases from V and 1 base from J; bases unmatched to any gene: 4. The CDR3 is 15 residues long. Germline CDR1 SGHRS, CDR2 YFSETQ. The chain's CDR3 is CASSLGDRASYEQYF. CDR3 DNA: TGCGCCAGCAGCTTGGGTGACAGGGCTTCCTACGAGCAGTACTTC.

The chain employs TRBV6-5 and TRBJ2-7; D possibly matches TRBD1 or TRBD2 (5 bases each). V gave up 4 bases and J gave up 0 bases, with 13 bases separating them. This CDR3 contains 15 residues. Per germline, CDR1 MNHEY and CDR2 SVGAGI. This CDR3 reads CASSSPGRGSYEQYF. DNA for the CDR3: TGTGCCAGCAGTTCCCCGGGACGGGGCTCCTACGAGCAGTACTTC.

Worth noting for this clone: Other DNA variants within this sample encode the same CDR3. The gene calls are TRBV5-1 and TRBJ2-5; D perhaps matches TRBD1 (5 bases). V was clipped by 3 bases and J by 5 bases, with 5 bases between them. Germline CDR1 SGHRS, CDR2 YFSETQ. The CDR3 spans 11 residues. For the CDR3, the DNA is TGCGCCAGCAGCTCAGGGGAGACCCAGTACTTC. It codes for CASSSGETQYF.

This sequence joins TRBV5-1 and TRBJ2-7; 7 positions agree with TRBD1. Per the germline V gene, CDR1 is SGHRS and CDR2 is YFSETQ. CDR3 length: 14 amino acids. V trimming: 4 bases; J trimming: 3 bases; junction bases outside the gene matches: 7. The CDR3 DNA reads TGCGCCAGCAGCCCGGACAGGACCGACTACGAGCAGTACTTC. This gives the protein CASSPDRTDYEQYF.

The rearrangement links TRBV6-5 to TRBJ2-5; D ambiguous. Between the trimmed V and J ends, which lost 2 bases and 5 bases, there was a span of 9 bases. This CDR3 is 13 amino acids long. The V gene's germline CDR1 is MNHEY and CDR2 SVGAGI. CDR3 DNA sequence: TGTGCCAGCAGTTACCCCGGGTCTGAGACCCAGTACTTC. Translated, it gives CASSYPGSETQYF.

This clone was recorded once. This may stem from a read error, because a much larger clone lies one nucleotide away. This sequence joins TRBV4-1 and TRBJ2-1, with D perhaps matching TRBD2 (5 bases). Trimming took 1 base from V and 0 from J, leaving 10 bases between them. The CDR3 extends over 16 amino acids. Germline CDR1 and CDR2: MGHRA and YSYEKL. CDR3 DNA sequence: TGCGCCAGCAGCCAAGTGAACCTAGCCTCCTACAATGAGCAGTTCTTC. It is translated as CASSQVNLASYNEQFF.